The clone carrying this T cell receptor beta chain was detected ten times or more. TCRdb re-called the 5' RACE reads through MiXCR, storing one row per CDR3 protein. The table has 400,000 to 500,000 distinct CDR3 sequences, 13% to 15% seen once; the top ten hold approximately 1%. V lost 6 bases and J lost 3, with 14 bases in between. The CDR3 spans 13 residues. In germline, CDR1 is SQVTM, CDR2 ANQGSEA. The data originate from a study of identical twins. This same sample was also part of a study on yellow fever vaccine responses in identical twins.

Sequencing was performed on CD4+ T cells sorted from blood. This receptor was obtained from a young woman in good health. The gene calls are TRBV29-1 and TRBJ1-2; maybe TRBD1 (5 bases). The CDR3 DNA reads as TGCAGCGTATCCGGACACGGCGACTATGGCTACACCTTC. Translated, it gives CSVSGHGDYGYTF.